This T cell receptor (beta chain) was recovered during a study of cytomegalovirus exposure and HLA in healthy donors. Study background: Later, an analysis reported that the 110 or so validation repertoires had used the same platform as the approximately 690 first-cohort repertoires.

Separate from the roughly 700-subject first cohort, the approximately 120-subject validation cohort was the one that the donors belonged to. Study observations and caveats: In vitro data verified three CMV-associated chains as specific for CMV antigens. Usually a TCR sequence was rare, but some public TCRs were found in many donors.

To note about this clone: What it binds is unknown.

The repertoire was sequenced with immunoSEQ multiplex PCR; TCRdb's copy has only in-frame clones and lacks some. Of roughly 190,000 clones detected, 86% appear once; the ten largest clones hold more than 1.2%. V was trimmed by 4 bases and J by 2 bases, leaving 22 bases between them. Germline V lookup: CDR1 MNHNS, CDR2 SASEGT. The CDR3 spans 18 residues. Sequencing was carried out using PBMCs. This sequence was found in a woman under 30 in good health and CMV-seronegative. The chain employs TRBV6-1 and TRBJ2-3; tentatively, D is TRBD2 (7 bases). CDR3 amino acids: CASSGRGGARSNTDTQYF. The CDR3 nucleotides read TGTGCCAGCAGTGGGAGGGGGGGCGCACGTTCCAACACAGATACGCAGTATTTT.